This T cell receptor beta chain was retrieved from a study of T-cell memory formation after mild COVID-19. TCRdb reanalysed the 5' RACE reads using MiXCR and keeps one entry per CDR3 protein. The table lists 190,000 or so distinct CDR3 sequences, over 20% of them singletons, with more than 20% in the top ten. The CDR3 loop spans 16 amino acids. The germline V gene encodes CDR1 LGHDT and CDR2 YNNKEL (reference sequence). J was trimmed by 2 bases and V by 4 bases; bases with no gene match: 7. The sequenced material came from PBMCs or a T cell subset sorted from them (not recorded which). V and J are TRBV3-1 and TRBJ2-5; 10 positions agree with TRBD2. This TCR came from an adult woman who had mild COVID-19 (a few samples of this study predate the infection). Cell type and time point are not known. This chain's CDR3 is CASSPSSGGLQETQYF. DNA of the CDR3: TGTGCCAGCAGCCCCTCTAGCGGGGGCCTGCAAGAGACCCAGTACTTC.